This TCR beta chain was recorded in a study of cytomegalovirus exposure and HLA in healthy donors. TCRdb's table, derived via immunoSEQ multiplex PCR, lists solely in-frame clones and lacks some. The table records roughly 220,000 clones, approximately 88% of them present only once. From germline, CDR1 is LNHNV and CDR2 YYDKDF (reference sequence). The CDR3 is 15 amino acids. With 5 bases clipped from V and 4 bases from J, the junction kept 5 bases outside the gene matches. Study-wide findings and caveats: Investigators reported some 150 TCR beta chains as tied to cytomegalovirus. Among TCR sequences, most were rare, though some public TCRs appeared in many donors.

Notes on this clone: Its antigen is currently unknown.

The chain uses TRBV15 and TRBJ2-1; 10 bases align to TRBD2. The sequence came from a woman aged 25-40 years in good health and CMV-seropositive. Sequencing used PBMCs. The CDR3 sequence is CATSSGTSDYNEQFF. The CDR3 DNA sequence: TGTGCCACCAGCTCCGGGACTAGCGATTACAATGAGCAGTTCTTC.